This T cell receptor beta chain was captured in a study of shared T cell receptors in the human thymus. In germline, CDR1 is LNHDA, CDR2 SQIVND (reference sequence). With V trimmed by 9 bases and J by 8 bases, 6 bases remained unmatched. The CDR3 extends over 12 amino acids. Sequenced by immunoSEQ multiplex PCR; TCRdb stores in-frame clones only, minus some. The data contain approximately 760,000 clones, approximately 83% of them singletons. The same data also went into a second study, on human thymus T cells. That source notes: Resections obtained during corrective heart surgery supplied the thymus tissue. Apparent skewing of V and J gene usage characterized both thymic and blood repertoires.

This receptor was identified in a girl under three years old with a congenital heart defect. Sequenced material: thymocytes. The rearrangement uses TRBV19 and TRBJ1-4; 7 bases agree with TRBD1. The CDR3 reads CASRDRREKLFF. For the CDR3, the DNA is TGTGCCAGCAGGGACAGAAGGGAAAAACTGTTTTTT.